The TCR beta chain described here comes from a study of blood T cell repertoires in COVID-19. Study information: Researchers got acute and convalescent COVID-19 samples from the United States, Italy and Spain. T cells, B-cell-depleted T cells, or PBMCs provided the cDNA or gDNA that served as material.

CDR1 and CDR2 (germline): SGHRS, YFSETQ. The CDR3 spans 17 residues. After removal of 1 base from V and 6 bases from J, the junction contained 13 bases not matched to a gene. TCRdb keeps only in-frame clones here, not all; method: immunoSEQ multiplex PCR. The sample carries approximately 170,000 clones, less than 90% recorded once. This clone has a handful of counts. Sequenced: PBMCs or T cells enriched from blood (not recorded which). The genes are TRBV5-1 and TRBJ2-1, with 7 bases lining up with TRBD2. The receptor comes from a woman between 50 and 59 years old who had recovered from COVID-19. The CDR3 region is CASSLSPSGPLGNEQFF. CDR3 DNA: TGCGCCAGCAGCTTGTCCCCTAGCGGACCCCTCGGCAATGAGCAGTTCTTC.